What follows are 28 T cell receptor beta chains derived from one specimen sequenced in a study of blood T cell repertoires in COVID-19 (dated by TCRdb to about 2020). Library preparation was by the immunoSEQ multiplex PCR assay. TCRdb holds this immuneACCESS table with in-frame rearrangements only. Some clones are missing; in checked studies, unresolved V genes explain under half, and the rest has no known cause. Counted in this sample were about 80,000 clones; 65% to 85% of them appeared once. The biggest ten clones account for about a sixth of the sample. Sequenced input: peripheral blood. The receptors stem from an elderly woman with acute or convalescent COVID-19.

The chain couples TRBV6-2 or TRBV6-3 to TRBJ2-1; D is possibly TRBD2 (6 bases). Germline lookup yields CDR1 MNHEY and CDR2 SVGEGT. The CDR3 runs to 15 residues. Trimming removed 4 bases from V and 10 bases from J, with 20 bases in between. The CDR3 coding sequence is TGTGCCAGCAGTTTTCCGGGACTCCCCGAGCTGGAGCAGTTCTTC. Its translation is CASSFPGLPELEQFF.

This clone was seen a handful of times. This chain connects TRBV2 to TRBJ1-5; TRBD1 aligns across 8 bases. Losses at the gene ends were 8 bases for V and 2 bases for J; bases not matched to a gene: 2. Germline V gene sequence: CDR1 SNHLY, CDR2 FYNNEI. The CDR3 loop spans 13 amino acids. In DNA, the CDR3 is TGTGCCAGCGACAGGGGCGGCAATCAGCCCCAGCATTTT. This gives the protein CASDRGGNQPQHF.

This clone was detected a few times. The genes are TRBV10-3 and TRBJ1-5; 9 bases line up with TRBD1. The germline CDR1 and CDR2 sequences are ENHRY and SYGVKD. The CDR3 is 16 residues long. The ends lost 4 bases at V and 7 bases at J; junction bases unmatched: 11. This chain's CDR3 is CAISGGGQGSLQPQHF. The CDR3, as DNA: TGTGCCATCAGTGGGGGGGGACAGGGAAGTCTACAGCCCCAGCATTTT.

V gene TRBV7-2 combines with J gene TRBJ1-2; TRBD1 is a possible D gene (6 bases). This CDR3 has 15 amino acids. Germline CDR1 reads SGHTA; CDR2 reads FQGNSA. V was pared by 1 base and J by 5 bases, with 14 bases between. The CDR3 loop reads CASSLEPGAGYGYTF. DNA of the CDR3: TGTGCCAGCAGCTTAGAGCCAGGGGCAGGGTATGGCTACACCTTC.

The CDR3 DNA reads as TGCGCCAGCAGCTCGGGACAAAGCTCTGGAAACACCATATATTTT. Encoded protein: CASSSGQSSGNTIYF. The gene calls are TRBV5-1 and TRBJ1-3; possibly TRBD1 for D (6 bases). Germline CDR1 SGHRS, CDR2 YFSETQ. The CDR3 contains 15 residues. V was cut by 3 bases and J by 0 bases, with 10 bases left in between.

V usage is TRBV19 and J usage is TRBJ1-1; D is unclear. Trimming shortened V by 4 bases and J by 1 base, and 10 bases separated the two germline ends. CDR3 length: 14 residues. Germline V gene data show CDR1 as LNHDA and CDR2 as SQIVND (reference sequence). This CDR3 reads CASSTGGRNTEAFF. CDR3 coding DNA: TGTGCCAGTAGTACGGGAGGGAGGAACACTGAAGCTTTCTTT.

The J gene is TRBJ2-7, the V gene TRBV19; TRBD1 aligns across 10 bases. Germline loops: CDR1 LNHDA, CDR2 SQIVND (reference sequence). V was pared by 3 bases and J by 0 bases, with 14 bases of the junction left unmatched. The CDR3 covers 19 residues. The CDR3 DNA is TGTGCCAGTAGTATCAAAGCTGGACAGGGGGACTTCGTCTCCTACGAGCAGTACTTC. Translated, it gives CASSIKAGQGDFVSYEQYF.

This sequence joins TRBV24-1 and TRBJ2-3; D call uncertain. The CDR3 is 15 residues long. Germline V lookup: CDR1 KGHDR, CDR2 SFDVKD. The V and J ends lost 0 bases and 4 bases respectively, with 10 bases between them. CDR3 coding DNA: TGTGCCACCAGTGATTTGGGCAGCGCCGCAGATACGCAGTATTTT. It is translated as CATSDLGSAADTQYF.

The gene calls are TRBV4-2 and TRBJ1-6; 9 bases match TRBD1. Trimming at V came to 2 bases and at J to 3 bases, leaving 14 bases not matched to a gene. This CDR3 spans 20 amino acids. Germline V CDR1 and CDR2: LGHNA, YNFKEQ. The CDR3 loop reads CASSQPQGAPSGGYNSPLHF. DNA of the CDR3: TGTGCCAGCAGCCAACCACAGGGGGCTCCTTCAGGAGGCTATAATTCACCCCTCCACTTT.

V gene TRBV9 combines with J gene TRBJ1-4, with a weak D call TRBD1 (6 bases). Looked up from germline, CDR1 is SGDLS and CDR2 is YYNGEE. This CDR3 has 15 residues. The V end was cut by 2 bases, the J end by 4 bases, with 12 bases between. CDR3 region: CASSVRGGFNEKLFF. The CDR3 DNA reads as TGTGCCAGCAGCGTCAGGGGCGGTTTTAATGAAAAACTGTTTTTT.

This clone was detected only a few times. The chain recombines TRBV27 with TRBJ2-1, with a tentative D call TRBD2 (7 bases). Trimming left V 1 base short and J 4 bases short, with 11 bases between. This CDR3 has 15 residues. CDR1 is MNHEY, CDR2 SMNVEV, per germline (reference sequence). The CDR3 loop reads CASSLWGGAYNEQFF. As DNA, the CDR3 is TGTGCCAGCAGTTTATGGGGGGGGGCGTACAATGAGCAGTTCTTC.

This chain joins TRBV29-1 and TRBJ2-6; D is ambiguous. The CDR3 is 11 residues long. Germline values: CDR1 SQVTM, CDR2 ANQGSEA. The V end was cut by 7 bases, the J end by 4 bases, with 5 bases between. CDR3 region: CSAQGANVLTF. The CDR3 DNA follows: TGCAGCGCCCAGGGGGCCAACGTCCTGACTTTC.

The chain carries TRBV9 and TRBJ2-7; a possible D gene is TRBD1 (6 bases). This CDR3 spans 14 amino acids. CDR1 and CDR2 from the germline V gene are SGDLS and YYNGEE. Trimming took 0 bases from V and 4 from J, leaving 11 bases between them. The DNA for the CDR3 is TGTGCCAGCAGCGTAGGGGAGCAGGGGTACGAGCAGTACTTC. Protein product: CASSVGEQGYEQYF.

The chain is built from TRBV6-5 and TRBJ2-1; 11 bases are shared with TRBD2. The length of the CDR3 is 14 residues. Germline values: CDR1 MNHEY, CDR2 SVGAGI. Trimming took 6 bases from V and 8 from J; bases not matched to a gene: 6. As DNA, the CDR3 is TGTGCCAGCAGGCGTAGCGGGGGGGCCGATGAGCAGTTCTTC. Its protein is CASRRSGGADEQFF.

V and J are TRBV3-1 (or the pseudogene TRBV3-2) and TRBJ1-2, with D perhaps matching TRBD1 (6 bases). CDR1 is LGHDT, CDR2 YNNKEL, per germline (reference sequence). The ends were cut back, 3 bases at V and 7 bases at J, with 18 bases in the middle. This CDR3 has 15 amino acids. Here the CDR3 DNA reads TGTGCCAGCAGCCACGGAAGGGGGGGGTCGCCTGGCTACACCTTC. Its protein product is CASSHGRGGSPGYTF.

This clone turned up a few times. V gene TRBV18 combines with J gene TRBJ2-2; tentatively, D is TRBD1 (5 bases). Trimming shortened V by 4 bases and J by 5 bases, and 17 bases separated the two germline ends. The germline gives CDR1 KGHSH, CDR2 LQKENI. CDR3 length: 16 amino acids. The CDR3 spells CASSLRTNVRTGELFF. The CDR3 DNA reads TGTGCCAGCTCACTTAGGACAAATGTGCGGACCGGGGAGCTGTTTTTT.

The CDR3 nucleotides read TGTGCCAGCAGCGCTCCAGGGGGCGGAGGGCCCGGGGAGCTGTTTTTT. The encoded protein is CASSAPGGGGPGELFF. J is TRBJ2-2 and V is TRBV5-6; 8 nucleotides match TRBD1. The CDR3 length is 16 residues. The V segment lost 4 bases and the J segment 6 bases; nucleotides outside the gene matches: 11. From germline, CDR1 is SGHDT and CDR2 YYEEEE.

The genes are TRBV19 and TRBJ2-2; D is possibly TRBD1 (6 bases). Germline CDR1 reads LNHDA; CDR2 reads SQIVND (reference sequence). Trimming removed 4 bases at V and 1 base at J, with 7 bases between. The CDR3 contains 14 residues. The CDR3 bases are TGTGCCAGTAGTACACAGGGGAACACCGGGGAGCTGTTTTTT. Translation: CASSTQGNTGELFF.

The CDR3: CASSPTGMSSDNEQFF. The CDR3, as DNA: TGTGCCAGCAGCCCGACAGGGATGAGTTCGGACAATGAGCAGTTCTTC. The gene calls are TRBV7-9 and TRBJ2-1, with 7 bases lining up with TRBD1. This CDR3 spans 16 amino acids. Germline CDR1 reads SEHNR; CDR2 reads FQNEAQ (reference sequence). J lost 5 bases, V lost 5 bases, and 12 bases had no gene match. Using reference TRBV7-9 and TRBJ2-1 for the parts outside the CDR3, the full variable domain is DTGVSQNPRHKITKRGQNVTFRCDPISEHNRLYWYRQTLGQGPEFLTYFQNEAQLEKSRLLSDRFSAERPKGSFSTLEIQRTEQGDSAMYLCASSPTGMSSDNEQFFGPGTRLTVL.

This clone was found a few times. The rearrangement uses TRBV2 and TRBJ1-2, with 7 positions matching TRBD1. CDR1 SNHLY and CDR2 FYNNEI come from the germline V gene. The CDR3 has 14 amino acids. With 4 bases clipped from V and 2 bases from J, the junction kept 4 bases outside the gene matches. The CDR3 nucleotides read TGTGCCAGCAGTGCTCTGACAGGGAACTATGGCTACACCTTC. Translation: CASSALTGNYGYTF.

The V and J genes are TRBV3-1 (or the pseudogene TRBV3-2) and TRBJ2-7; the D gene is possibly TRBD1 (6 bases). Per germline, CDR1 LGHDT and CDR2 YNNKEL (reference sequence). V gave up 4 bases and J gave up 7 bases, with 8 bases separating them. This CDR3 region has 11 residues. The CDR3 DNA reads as TGTGCCAGCAGCCCAGGGGTTGAGCAGTACTTC. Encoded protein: CASSPGVEQYF.

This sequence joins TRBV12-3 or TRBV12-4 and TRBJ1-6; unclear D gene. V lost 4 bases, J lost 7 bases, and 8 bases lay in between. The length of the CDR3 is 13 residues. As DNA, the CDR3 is TGTGCCAGCAGTTCTAGTTCGAATTCACCCCTCCACTTT. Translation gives CASSSSSNSPLHF.

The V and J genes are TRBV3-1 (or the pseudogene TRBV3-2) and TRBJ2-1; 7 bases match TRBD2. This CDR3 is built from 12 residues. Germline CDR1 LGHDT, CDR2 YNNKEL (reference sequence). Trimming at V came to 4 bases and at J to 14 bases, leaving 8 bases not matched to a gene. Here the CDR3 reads CASSLWGGLEFF. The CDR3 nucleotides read TGTGCCAGCAGCCTTTGGGGGGGGTTGGAGTTCTTC.

The CDR3 DNA follows: TGTGCCAGCAGCCCGGGACACTCCTACGAGCAGTACTTC. Encoded protein: CASSPGHSYEQYF. The V call is TRBV7-3, the J call TRBJ2-7; possibly TRBD1 for D (6 bases). Germline V lookup: CDR1 SGHTA, CDR2 FQGTGA. V was shortened by 5 bases and J by 0 bases, with 8 bases between the two germline ends. The CDR3 runs 13 residues.

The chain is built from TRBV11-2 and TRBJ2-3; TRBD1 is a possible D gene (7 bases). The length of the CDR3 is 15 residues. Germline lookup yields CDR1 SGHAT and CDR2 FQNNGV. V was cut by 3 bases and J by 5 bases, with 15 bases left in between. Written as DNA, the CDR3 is TGTGCCAGCAGCTTCGAGGGGGCCGGGGGAGATACGCAGTATTTT. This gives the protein CASSFEGAGGDTQYF. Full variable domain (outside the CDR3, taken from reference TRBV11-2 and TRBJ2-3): EAGVAQSPRYKIIEKRQSVAFWCNPISGHATLYWYQQILGQGPKLLIQFQNNGVVDDSQLPKDRFSAERLKGVDSTLKIQPAKLEDSAVYLCASSFEGAGGDTQYFGPGTRLTVL.

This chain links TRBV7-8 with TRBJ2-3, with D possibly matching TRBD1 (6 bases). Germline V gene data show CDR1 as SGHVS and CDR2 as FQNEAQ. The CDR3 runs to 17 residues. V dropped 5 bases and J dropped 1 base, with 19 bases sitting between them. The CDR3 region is CASSTTTGLAGTDTQYF. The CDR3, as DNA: TGTGCCAGCAGCACCACGACAGGTCTCGCGGGCACAGATACGCAGTATTTT.

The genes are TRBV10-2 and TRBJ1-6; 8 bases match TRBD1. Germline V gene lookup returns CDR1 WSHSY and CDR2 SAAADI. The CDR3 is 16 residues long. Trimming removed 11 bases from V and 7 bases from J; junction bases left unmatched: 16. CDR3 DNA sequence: TGCGCCTGCTGTGACGACAGGGGAGGAAGGAATTCACCCCTCCACTTT. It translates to CACCDDRGGRNSPLHF.

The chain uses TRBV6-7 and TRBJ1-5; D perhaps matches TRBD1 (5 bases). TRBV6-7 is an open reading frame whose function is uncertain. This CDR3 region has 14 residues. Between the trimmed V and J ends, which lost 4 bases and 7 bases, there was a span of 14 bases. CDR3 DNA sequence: TGTGCCAGCAGTTCAAACCTCCAGGGCCAGCCCCAGCATTTT. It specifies CASSSNLQGQPQHF.